The source of this TCR beta chain is a study of PD-L1 blockade in urothelial cancer. The wider study: Analysis of the blood was performed 3 weeks (second dose) and 6 weeks after treatment start. Study conclusions and caveats: When pretreatment blood TCR clonality was below the median, it predicted better survival.

Germline CDR1 SQVTM, CDR2 ANQGSEA. The V gene end was trimmed by 0 bases and the J gene end by 4 bases; junction bases not matched to a gene: 5. CDR3 length equals 14 residues. Using immunoSEQ multiplex PCR, the repertoire was profiled, and TCRdb retains in-frame clones only, with some absent. The sample has about 72,000 clones; 70% to 90% are singletons. This clone was observed at least ten times. Antigen: not known. Time point meaning: pretreatment peripheral blood. The sequencing here drew on PBMCs, taken around atezolizumab (anti-PD-L1) treatment. The TCR sequence derives from a man in his sixties with urothelial cancer. This chain connects TRBV29-1 to TRBJ1-2; TRBD1 aligns across 7 bases. CDR3 sequence reads: CSVEDQQGIYGYTF. CDR3 DNA sequence: TGCAGCGTTGAAGATCAACAGGGGATCTATGGCTACACCTTC.